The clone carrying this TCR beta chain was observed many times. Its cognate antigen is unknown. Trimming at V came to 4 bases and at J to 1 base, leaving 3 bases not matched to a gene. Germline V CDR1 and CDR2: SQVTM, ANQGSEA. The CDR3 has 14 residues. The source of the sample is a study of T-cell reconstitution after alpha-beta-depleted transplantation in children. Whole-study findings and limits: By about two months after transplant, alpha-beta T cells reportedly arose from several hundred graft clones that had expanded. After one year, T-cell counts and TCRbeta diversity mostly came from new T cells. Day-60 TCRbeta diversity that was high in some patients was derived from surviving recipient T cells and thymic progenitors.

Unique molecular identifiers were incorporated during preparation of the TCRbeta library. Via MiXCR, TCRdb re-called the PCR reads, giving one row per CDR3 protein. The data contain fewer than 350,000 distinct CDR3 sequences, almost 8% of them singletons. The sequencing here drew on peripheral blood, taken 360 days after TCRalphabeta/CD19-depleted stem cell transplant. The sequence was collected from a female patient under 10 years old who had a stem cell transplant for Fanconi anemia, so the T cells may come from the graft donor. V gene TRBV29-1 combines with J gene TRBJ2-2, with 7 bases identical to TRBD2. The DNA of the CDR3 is TGCAGCGTTGGCGGCGGGGGGAACACCGGGGAGCTGTTTTTT. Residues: CSVGGGGNTGELFF.